These 16 T cell receptor beta chains originate from one sample sequenced in a study of a mutant IDH1 vaccine in newly diagnosed glioma. Some clones are missing from TCRdb's copy, which holds only in-frame ones; the method was immunoSEQ multiplex PCR. The repertoire has approximately 25,000 clones, 82% of them found once; the top ten carry roughly 3.8%. The sample's time point: week 47, end of study. The investigators gave 300 ug of mutant IDH1 20-mer peptide in each vaccine dose, together with topical imiquimod. Which antigens these TCRs recognize remains unknown. This material consisted of PBMCs, taken from a glioma patient whose treatment included an IDH1 peptide vaccine. The origin of the receptors is a man aged 35 to 55 with glioma. Some clones in this sample may be carry-over from other donors' samples.

In this sample, this clone turned up once. The chain uses TRBV6-5 and TRBJ1-1, with 8 bases aligning to TRBD1. After removal of 0 bases from V and 10 bases from J, the junction contained 7 bases not matched to a gene. The germline V gene has CDR1 MNHEY and CDR2 SVGAGI. This CDR3 is 14 amino acids long. This CDR3 is CASSYSRGQGAAFF. For the CDR3, the DNA is TGTGCCAGCAGTTACTCTCGTGGACAGGGCGCAGCTTTCTTT.

The chain recombines TRBV4-1 with TRBJ2-5, with 10 bases that match TRBD1. The end of the DNA is better explained by TRBJ2-7, so the J call may be wrong. This CDR3 comprises 15 residues. The V gene's germline CDR1 is MGHRA and CDR2 YSYEKL. CDR3 nucleotides: TGCGCCAGCAGCTTCCGGGACAGGGGTTCCTACGAGCAGTACTTC. As protein: CASSFRDRGSYEQYF.

This clone was seen a single time. V and J are TRBV30 and TRBJ1-6, with D maybe TRBD1 (5 bases). In germline, CDR1 is GTSNPN, CDR2 SVGIG (reference sequence). The CDR3 loop spans 14 amino acids. V lost 0 bases to trimming and J lost 4 bases, with 7 bases between them. The CDR3: CAWSVGVYNSPLHF. The DNA of the CDR3 is TGTGCCTGGAGTGTAGGGGTATATAATTCACCCCTCCACTTT.

This clone was seen only once. The chain uses TRBV6-5 and TRBJ2-3; weak D call: TRBD2 (7 bases). Germline lookup yields CDR1 MNHEY and CDR2 SVGAGI. This CDR3 is built from 15 residues. Trimming left V 5 bases short and J 6 bases short, with 18 bases between. The CDR3 nucleotides are TGTGCCAGCAGTCGGGGGGCATATTTTCACGATACGCAGTATTTT. Amino acids: CASSRGAYFHDTQYF.

J is TRBJ1-6 and V is TRBV2, with D possibly TRBD1 on 5 matching bases. The V gene's germline CDR1 is SNHLY and CDR2 FYNNEI. Trimming shortened V by 2 bases and J by 7 bases, and 12 bases separated the two germline ends. This CDR3 contains 15 residues. The CDR3 nucleotides are TGTGCCAGCAGTGAACTGGGGACCGCCAATTCACCCCTCCACTTT. Translation gives CASSELGTANSPLHF.

This chain connects TRBV27 to TRBJ2-6, with TRBD1 matching over 9 bases. Germline V CDR1 and CDR2: MNHEY, SMNVEV (reference sequence). V lost 6 bases and J lost 1; bases outside the gene matches: 4. The CDR3 runs 16 residues. CDR3 sequence reads: CASRGQGESGANVLTF. DNA for the CDR3: TGTGCCAGCAGGGGACAGGGCGAGTCTGGGGCCAACGTCCTGACTTTC.

J is TRBJ2-7 and V is TRBV14, with D perhaps being TRBD1 or TRBD2 (5 bases each). Germline V gene data show CDR1 as SGHDN and CDR2 as FVKESK. The CDR3 is made up of 16 amino acids. Trimming pared 4 bases from V and 1 base from J, leaving 17 bases between. The CDR3 sequence: CASSLYTGTLSYEQYF. CDR3 DNA: TGTGCCAGCAGCCTATACACCGGGACCCTATCCTACGAGCAGTACTTC.

The chain carries TRBV5-1 and TRBJ2-1; 11 nucleotides match TRBD2. Germline CDR1 is SGHRS and CDR2 is YFSETQ. The junction had 10 bases not matched to a gene; V was cut back by 3 bases and J by 8 bases. CDR3 size: 16 residues. For the CDR3, the DNA is TGCGCCAGCAGCTCAACTCCGGGACTAGCGGTGGATGAGCAGTTCTTC. Translation: CASSSTPGLAVDEQFF.

The sample holds a few counts of this clone. V is TRBV25-1 and J is TRBJ1-4; D remains ambiguous. Trimming pared 3 bases from V and 7 bases from J, leaving 12 bases between. Germline CDR1 is MGHDK and CDR2 is SYGVNS. The CDR3 is 14 residues long. The CDR3 region has the DNA TGTGCCAGCAGTGAGGCGGGGTCGGGTGAAAAACTGTTTTTT. Translated: CASSEAGSGEKLFF.

V is TRBV19 and J is TRBJ1-1; D uncertain. V shed 3 bases and J shed 4 bases, with 15 bases lying between them. The CDR3 extends over 15 amino acids. Germline lookup yields CDR1 LNHDA and CDR2 SQIVND (reference sequence). The CDR3 loop is CASSINIQALTEAFF. The CDR3 region has the DNA TGTGCCAGTAGTATCAATATACAAGCCCTCACTGAAGCTTTCTTT.

The chain uses TRBV12-5 and TRBJ1-5; D uncertain. The V gene's germline CDR1 is LGHNT and CDR2 FRNRAP. This CDR3 is 13 amino acids long. V was pared by 5 bases and J by 3 bases, with 8 bases between. The CDR3 DNA reads TGTGCTAGTGGTGTGGGGTTCAATCAGCCCCAGCATTTT. As protein: CASGVGFNQPQHF.

This clone was counted a single time. The chain combines TRBV29-1 with TRBJ2-2; D is ambiguous. Trimming left V 6 bases short and J 0 bases short, with 2 bases between. Germline assignment: CDR1 SQVTM and CDR2 ANQGSEA. This CDR3 has 11 residues. In DNA form, the CDR3 reads TGCAGCGTCGCGAACACCGGGGAGCTGTTTTTT. It codes for CSVANTGELFF.

The chain has TRBV6-1 and TRBJ1-5, with 10 bases matching TRBD1. The V gene end was trimmed by 4 bases and the J gene end by 7 bases; junction bases not matched to a gene: 4. Looked up from germline, CDR1 is MNHNS and CDR2 is SASEGT. CDR3 size: 14 residues. In DNA, the CDR3 is TGTGCCAGCAGTGGGACAGGGGGTTGGCAGCCCCAGCATTTT. This translates into CASSGTGGWQPQHF.

This chain uses TRBV10-3 with TRBJ2-7; 9 nucleotides line up with TRBD1. The trim removed 10 bases at V and 5 bases at J, leaving 6 bases unmatched. The CDR3 is made up of 12 amino acids. Germline V gives CDR1 ENHRY, CDR2 SYGVKD. This CDR3 is CATDRGKHEQYF. CDR3 DNA: TGTGCCACGGACAGGGGAAAACACGAGCAGTACTTC.

The chain is built from TRBV10-3 and TRBJ1-6, with D perhaps matching TRBD1 (6 bases). With 2 bases removed from V and 8 bases from J, the gap between germline ends came to 22 bases. The CDR3 contains 18 residues. CDR1 and CDR2 from the germline V gene are ENHRY and SYGVKD. CDR3 region: CAISEEGDTQIADSPLHF. Here the CDR3 DNA reads TGTGCCATCAGTGAGGAGGGGGACACCCAAATAGCCGATTCACCCCTCCACTTT.

The genes are TRBV19 and TRBJ2-3; 13 nucleotides line up with TRBD2. The V gene's germline CDR1 is LNHDA and CDR2 SQIVND (reference sequence). V gave up 5 bases and J gave up 0 bases; unmatched junction bases: 8. This CDR3 contains 18 residues. CDR3 sequence: CASSGGLAGHPSTDTQYF. DNA for the CDR3: TGTGCCAGTAGTGGGGGACTAGCGGGGCACCCTAGCACAGATACGCAGTATTTT.